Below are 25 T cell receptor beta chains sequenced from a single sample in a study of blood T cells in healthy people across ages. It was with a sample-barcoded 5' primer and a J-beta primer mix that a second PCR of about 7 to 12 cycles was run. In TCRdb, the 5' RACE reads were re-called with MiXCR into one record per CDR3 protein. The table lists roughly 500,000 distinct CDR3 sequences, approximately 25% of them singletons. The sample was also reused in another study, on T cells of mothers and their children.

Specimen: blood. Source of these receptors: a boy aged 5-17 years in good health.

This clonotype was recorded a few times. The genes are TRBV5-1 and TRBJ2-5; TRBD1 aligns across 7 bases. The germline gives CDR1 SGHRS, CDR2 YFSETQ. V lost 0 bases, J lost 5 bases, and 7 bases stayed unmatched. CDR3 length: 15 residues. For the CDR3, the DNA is TGCGCCAGCAGCTTGGGACAGGGTGAGGGGGAGACCCAGTACTTC. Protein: CASSLGQGEGETQYF.

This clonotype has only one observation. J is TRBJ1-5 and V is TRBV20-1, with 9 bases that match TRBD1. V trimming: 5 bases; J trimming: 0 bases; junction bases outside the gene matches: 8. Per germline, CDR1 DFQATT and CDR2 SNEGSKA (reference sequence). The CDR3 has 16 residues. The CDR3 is CSAPGTGPYSNQPQHF. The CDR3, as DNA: TGCAGTGCTCCCGGGACAGGGCCTTATAGCAATCAGCCCCAGCATTTT.

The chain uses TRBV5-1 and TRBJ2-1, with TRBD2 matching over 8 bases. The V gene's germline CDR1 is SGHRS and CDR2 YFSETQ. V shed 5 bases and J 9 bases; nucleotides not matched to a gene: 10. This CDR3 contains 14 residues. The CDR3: CASRLPGGPIEQFF. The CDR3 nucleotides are TGCGCCAGCAGACTTCCGGGAGGGCCGATTGAGCAGTTCTTC.

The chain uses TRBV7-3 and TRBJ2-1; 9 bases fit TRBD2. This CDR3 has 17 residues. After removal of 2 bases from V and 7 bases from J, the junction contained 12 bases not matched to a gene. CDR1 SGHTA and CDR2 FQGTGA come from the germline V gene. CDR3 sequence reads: CASSLGWREGRWNEQFF. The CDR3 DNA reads TGTGCCAGCAGCTTAGGATGGCGGGAGGGCCGGTGGAATGAGCAGTTCTTC. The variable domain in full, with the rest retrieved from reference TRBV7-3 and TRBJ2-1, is GAGVSQTPSNKVTEKGKYVELRCDPISGHTALYWYRQSLGQGPEFLIYFQGTGAADDSGLPNDRFFAVRPEGSVSTLKIQRTERGDSAVYLCASSLGWREGRWNEQFFGPGTRLTVL.

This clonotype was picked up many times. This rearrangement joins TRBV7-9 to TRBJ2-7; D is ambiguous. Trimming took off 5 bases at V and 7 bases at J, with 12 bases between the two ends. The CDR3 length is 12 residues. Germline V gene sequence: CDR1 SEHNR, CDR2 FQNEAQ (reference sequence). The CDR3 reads CASSDVRPEQYF. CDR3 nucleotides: TGTGCCAGCAGCGACGTCCGCCCTGAGCAGTACTTC.

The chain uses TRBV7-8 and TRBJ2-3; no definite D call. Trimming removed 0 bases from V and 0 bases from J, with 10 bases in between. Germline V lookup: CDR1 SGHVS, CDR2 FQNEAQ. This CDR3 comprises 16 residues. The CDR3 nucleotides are TGTGCCAGCAGCTTAGCGAGGATTACTAGCACAGATACGCAGTATTTT. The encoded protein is CASSLARITSTDTQYF.

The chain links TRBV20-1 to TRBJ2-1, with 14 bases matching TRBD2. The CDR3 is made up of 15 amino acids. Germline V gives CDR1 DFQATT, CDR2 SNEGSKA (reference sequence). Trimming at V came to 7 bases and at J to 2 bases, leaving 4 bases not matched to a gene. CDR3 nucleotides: TGCAGTGGGACTAGCGGGAGGCATACCTACAATGAGCAGTTCTTC. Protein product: CSGTSGRHTYNEQFF.

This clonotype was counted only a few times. The CDR3 DNA sequence: TGTGCCAGCTCACCGCCGCCGGGGGAGGTCTATGGCTACACCTTC. Encoded protein: CASSPPPGEVYGYTF. V and J are TRBV18 and TRBJ1-2, with D possibly TRBD1 on 5 matching bases. Trimming cost V 3 bases and J 4 bases, with 15 bases left between them. Germline loops: CDR1 KGHSH, CDR2 LQKENI. The CDR3 length is 15 residues. Combining the CDR3 with reference TRBV18 and TRBJ1-2 gives the whole variable domain NAGVMQNPRHLVRRRGQEARLRCSPMKGHSHVYWYRQLPEEGLKFMVYLQKENIIDESGMPKERFSAEFPKEGPSILRIQQVVRGDSAAYFCASSPPPGEVYGYTFGSGTRLTVV.

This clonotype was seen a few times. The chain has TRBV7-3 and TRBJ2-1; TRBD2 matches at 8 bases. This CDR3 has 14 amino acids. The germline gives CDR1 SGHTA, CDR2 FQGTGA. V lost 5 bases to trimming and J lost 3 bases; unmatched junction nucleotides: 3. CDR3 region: CASSVSGIYNEQFF. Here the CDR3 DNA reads TGTGCCAGCAGCGTTAGCGGGATCTACAATGAGCAGTTCTTC.

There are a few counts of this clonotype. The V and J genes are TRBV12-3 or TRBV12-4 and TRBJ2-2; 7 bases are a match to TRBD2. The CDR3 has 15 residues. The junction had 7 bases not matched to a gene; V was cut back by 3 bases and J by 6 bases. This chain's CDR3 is CASSFYGGISGELFF. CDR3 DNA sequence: TGTGCCAGCAGTTTTTACGGGGGGATCTCCGGGGAGCTGTTTTTT.

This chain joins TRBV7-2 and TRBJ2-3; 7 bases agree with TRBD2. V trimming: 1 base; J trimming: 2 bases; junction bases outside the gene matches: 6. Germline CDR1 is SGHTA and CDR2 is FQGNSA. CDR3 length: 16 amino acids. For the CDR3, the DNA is TGTGCCAGCAGCTTAGTTGGGGGGGGTCCCACAGATACGCAGTATTTT. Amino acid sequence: CASSLVGGGPTDTQYF.

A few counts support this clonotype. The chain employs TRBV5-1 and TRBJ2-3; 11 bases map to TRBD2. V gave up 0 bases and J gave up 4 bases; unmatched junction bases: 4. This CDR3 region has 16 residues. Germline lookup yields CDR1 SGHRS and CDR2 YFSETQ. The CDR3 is CASSLGVLAGADTQYF. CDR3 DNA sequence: TGCGCCAGCAGCTTGGGCGTACTAGCGGGGGCAGATACGCAGTATTTT.

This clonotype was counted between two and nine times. The CDR3 DNA reads as TGCGCCAGCAGCCGAGGACAGGGGGAATCCTACGAGCAGTACTTC. Its protein product is CASSRGQGESYEQYF. The V and J genes are TRBV4-3 and TRBJ2-1, with 10 bases aligning to TRBD1. The J call may be faulty, since TRBJ2-7 better matches the DNA end. The CDR3 loop spans 15 amino acids. Germline CDR1 reads LGHNA; CDR2 reads YSLEER.

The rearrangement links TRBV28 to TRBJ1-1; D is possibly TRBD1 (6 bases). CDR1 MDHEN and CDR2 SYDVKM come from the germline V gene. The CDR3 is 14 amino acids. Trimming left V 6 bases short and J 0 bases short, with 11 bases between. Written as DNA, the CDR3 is TGTGCCAGCAGATTGGGACAAATGAACACTGAAGCTTTCTTT. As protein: CASRLGQMNTEAFF.

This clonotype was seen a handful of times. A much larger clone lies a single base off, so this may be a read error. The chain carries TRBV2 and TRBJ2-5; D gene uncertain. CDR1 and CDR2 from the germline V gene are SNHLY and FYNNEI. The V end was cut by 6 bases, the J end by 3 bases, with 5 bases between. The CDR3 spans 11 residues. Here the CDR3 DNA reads TGTGCCAGCAGACCCGAAGAGACCCAGTACTTC. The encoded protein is CASRPEETQYF.

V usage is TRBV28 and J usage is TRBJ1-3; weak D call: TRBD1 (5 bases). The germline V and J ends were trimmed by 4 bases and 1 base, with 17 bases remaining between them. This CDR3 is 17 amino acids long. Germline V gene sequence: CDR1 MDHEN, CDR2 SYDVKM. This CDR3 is CASSYLFGGVSGNTIYF. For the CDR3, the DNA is TGTGCCAGCAGTTATTTGTTCGGGGGGGTTTCTGGAAACACCATATATTTT.

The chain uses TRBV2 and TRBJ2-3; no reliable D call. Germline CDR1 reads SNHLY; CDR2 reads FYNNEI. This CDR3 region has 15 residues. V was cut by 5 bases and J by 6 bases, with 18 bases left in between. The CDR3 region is CASSTGYSNTDTQYF. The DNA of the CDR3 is TGTGCCAGCAGTACCGGCTACAGCAACACGGATACGCAGTATTTT.

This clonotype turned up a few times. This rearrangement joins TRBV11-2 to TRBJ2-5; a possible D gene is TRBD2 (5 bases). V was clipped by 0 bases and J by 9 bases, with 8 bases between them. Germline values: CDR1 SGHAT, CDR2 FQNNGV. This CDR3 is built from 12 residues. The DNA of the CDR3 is TGTGCCAGCAGCTTAGATCCCGGGGCCCAGTACTTC. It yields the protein CASSLDPGAQYF. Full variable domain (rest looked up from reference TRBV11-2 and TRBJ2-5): EAGVAQSPRYKIIEKRQSVAFWCNPISGHATLYWYQQILGQGPKLLIQFQNNGVVDDSQLPKDRFSAERLKGVDSTLKIQPAKLEDSAVYLCASSLDPGAQYFGPGTRLLVL.

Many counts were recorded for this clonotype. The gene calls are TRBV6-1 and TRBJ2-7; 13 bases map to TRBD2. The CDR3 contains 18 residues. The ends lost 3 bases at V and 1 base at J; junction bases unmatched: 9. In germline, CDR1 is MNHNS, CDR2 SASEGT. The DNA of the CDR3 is TGTGCCAGCAGTGAGATACTAGCGGGGGGGCCTAGATCCTACGAGCAGTACTTC. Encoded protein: CASSEILAGGPRSYEQYF.

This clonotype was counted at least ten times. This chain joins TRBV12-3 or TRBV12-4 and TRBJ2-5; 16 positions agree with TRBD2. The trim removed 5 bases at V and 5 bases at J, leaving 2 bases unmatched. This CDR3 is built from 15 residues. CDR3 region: CASSTGLAGGETQYF. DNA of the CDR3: TGTGCCAGCAGTACGGGACTAGCGGGAGGGGAGACCCAGTACTTC.

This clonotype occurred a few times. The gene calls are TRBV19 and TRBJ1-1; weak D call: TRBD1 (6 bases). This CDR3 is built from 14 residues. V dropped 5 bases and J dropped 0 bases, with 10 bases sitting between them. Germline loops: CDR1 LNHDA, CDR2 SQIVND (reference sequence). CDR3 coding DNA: TGTGCCAGTAGTGTTACAGGGTTGAACACTGAAGCTTTCTTT. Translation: CASSVTGLNTEAFF.

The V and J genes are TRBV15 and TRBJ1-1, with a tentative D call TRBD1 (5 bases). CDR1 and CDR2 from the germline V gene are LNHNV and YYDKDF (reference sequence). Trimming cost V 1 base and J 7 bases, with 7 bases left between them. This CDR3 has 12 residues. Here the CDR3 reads CATSRAQGEAFF. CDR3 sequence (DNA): TGTGCCACCAGCAGAGCCCAGGGTGAAGCTTTCTTT.

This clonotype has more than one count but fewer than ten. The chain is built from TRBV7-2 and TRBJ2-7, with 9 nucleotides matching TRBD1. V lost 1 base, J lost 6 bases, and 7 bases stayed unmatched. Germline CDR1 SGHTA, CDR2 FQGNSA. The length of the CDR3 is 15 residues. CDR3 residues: CASSLVMRQGGEQYF. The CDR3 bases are TGTGCCAGCAGCTTAGTAATGAGACAGGGGGGCGAGCAGTACTTC.

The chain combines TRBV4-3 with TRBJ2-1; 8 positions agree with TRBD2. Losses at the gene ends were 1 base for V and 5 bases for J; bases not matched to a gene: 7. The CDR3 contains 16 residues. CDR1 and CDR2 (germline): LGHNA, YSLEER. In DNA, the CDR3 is TGCGCCAGCAGCCAAGGGGTCGGACTAGCCAACAATGAGCAGTTCTTC. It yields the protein CASSQGVGLANNEQFF.

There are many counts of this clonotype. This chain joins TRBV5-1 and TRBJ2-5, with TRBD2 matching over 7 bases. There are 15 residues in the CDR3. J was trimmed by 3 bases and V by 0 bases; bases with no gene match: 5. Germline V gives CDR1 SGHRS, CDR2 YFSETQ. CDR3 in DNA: TGCGCCAGCAGCTTGGTTTCTAGCGGAGAAGAGACCCAGTACTTC. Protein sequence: CASSLVSSGEETQYF.